The 20 T cell receptor beta chains below come from one sample, sequenced in a study of OX40 agonist ivuxolimab in advanced cancers. Some clones are missing from TCRdb's copy, which holds only in-frame ones; the method was immunoSEQ multiplex PCR. The data hold under 65,000 clones, with 70% to 90% observed a single time. Here the sequenced sample was CD4+ or CD8+ T cells sorted from blood, taken in a trial of the OX40 agonist ivuxolimab. The receptors here all came from an adult with an advanced solid tumor such as melanoma, head and neck, liver or kidney cancer.

V gene TRBV9 combines with J gene TRBJ1-3; TRBD1 might be the D (5 bases). Germline V gene lookup returns CDR1 SGDLS and CDR2 YYNGEE. V shed 0 bases and J shed 7 bases, with 17 bases lying between them. This CDR3 has 16 residues. CDR3 region: CASSVAGAQGGNTIYF. As DNA, the CDR3 is TGTGCCAGCAGCGTAGCTGGGGCCCAGGGCGGGAACACCATATATTTT.

The rearrangement links TRBV2 to TRBJ2-1, with D possibly being TRBD2 (6 bases). CDR1 and CDR2 (germline): SNHLY, FYNNEI. The CDR3 contains 19 residues. V was cut by 2 bases and J by 2 bases, with 22 bases left in between. CDR3 DNA: TGTGCCAGCAGTGAAAACCCTCTCCTAGCGATCCCTCCCTACAATGAGCAGTTCTTC. Its translation: CASSENPLLAIPPYNEQFF.

This clone was recorded only once. The CDR3, as DNA: TGTGCCACCGCGACTAGCGGGGCCCCCTACGAGCAGTACTTC. Translation gives CATATSGAPYEQYF. The chain employs TRBV6-6 and TRBJ2-7, with TRBD2 matching 11 bases. From germline, CDR1 is MNHNY and CDR2 SVGAGI (reference sequence). The CDR3 runs 14 residues. J was trimmed by 2 bases and V by 10 bases; bases with no gene match: 7.

The chain is built from TRBV19 and TRBJ2-6; perhaps TRBD1 as D (5 bases). Germline V gene data show CDR1 as LNHDA and CDR2 as SQIVND (reference sequence). Trimming took 5 bases from V and 0 from J, leaving 17 bases between them. CDR3 size: 18 residues. CDR3 protein: CASSFQGIASSGANVLTF. CDR3 nucleotide sequence: TGTGCCAGTAGTTTTCAGGGTATAGCCTCCTCTGGGGCCAACGTCCTGACTTTC.

This chain uses TRBV19 with TRBJ1-1, with D perhaps matching TRBD1 (6 bases). Trimming removed 7 bases at V and 8 bases at J, with 20 bases between. The CDR3 totals 14 residues. The germline V gene has CDR1 LNHDA and CDR2 SQIVND (reference sequence). CDR3 coding DNA: TGTGCCAGTACAAGACAGGACGGAAGTAGCGAAGCTTTCTTT. This encodes CASTRQDGSSEAFF.

The sample holds a few counts of this clone. The V and J genes are TRBV5-1 and TRBJ1-4, with unresolved D. The germline V and J ends were trimmed by 4 bases and 0 bases, with 10 bases remaining between them. The CDR3 totals 15 residues. Germline V gene sequence: CDR1 SGHRS, CDR2 YFSETQ. The CDR3 protein is CASSPESATNEKLFF. The CDR3 bases are TGCGCCAGCAGCCCCGAATCGGCAACTAATGAAAAACTGTTTTTT.

The rearrangement links TRBV7-2 to TRBJ2-2; D unclear. The CDR3 runs to 14 residues. Per the germline V gene, CDR1 is SGHTA and CDR2 is FQGNSA. V lost 5 bases, J lost 5 bases, and 12 bases lay in between. The CDR3 sequence is CASSPRRSTGELFF. The CDR3 DNA is TGTGCCAGCAGCCCCCGAAGATCTACCGGGGAGCTGTTTTTT.

Written as DNA, the CDR3 is TGCAGCGTTGAGGTAGCGGGGGGGGCGCAGTACTTC. Translating it yields CSVEVAGGAQYF. The rearrangement links TRBV29-1 to TRBJ2-7; 11 bases agree with TRBD2. This CDR3 comprises 12 residues. In germline, CDR1 is SQVTM, CDR2 ANQGSEA. Trimming took 3 bases from V and 9 from J; bases not matched to a gene: 4.

J is TRBJ2-7 and V is TRBV6-5, with 10 positions matching TRBD2. The CDR3 extends over 14 amino acids. CDR1 and CDR2 (germline): MNHEY, SVGAGI. J lost 7 bases, V lost 6 bases, and 9 bases had no gene match. CDR3 DNA sequence: TGTGCCAGCAGACAGACTAGCGGGTCGGGAGAGCAGTACTTC. Protein sequence: CASRQTSGSGEQYF.

The rearrangement joins TRBV6-1 to TRBJ1-4, with D hard to call. The length of the CDR3 is 13 residues. Germline V CDR1 and CDR2: MNHNS, SASEGT. Trimming removed 5 bases from V and 8 bases from J, with 12 bases in between. CDR3 loop: CASSLWEGEKLFF. The DNA for the CDR3 is TGTGCCAGCAGTCTTTGGGAGGGCGAAAAACTGTTTTTT.

V is TRBV5-1 and J is TRBJ2-3; TRBD2 matches 7 bases. This CDR3 comprises 14 residues. V trimming: 6 bases; J trimming: 6 bases; junction bases outside the gene matches: 10. Per the germline V gene, CDR1 is SGHRS and CDR2 is YFSETQ. The CDR3 coding sequence is TGCGCCAGCAACGGCGGGGGATCGGAGGATACGCAGTATTTT. Protein sequence: CASNGGGSEDTQYF. The whole variable domain, remainder taken from reference TRBV5-1 and TRBJ2-3, is KAGVTQTPRYLIKTRGQQVTLSCSPISGHRSVSWYQQTPGQGLQFLFEYFSETQRNKGNFPGRFSGRQFSNSRSEMNVSTLELGDSALYLCASNGGGSEDTQYFGPGTRLTVL.

The V gene is TRBV6-5, the J gene TRBJ2-3; no definite D call. The CDR3 runs 12 residues. V lost 6 bases and J 3 bases, leaving 7 bases between the germline ends. CDR1 MNHEY and CDR2 SVGAGI come from the germline V gene. Here the CDR3 reads CASRTPTDTQYF. CDR3 nucleotide sequence: TGTGCCAGCAGGACCCCAACAGATACGCAGTATTTT.

This chain links TRBV19 with TRBJ2-5, with 8 bases lining up with TRBD1. CDR3 size: 16 residues. The germline gives CDR1 LNHDA, CDR2 SQIVND (reference sequence). V lost 6 bases to trimming and J lost 1 base; unmatched junction nucleotides: 10. The CDR3, as DNA: TGTGCCAGTAGGAAGGGACAGGACCCATTCCAAGAGACCCAGTACTTC. This translates into CASRKGQDPFQETQYF.

This chain connects TRBV2 to TRBJ2-2, with a tentative D call TRBD1 (6 bases). The CDR3 runs to 15 residues. Per the germline V gene, CDR1 is SNHLY and CDR2 is FYNNEI. With 6 bases removed from V and 5 bases from J, the gap between germline ends came to 16 bases. Written as DNA, the CDR3 is TGTGCCAGCAGGCTAACAGGGTTGGGGACCGGGGAGCTGTTTTTT. It translates to CASRLTGLGTGELFF.

This chain links TRBV4-2 with TRBJ1-4, with a tentative D call TRBD1 (5 bases). The CDR3 is 14 amino acids. Germline V CDR1 and CDR2: LGHNA, YNFKEQ. V lost 1 base, J lost 3 bases, and 6 bases lay in between. In DNA form, the CDR3 reads TGTGCCAGCAGCCAAGGGGGGGCTAATGAAAAACTGTTTTTT. It yields the protein CASSQGGANEKLFF.

The rearrangement uses TRBV7-9 and TRBJ1-2; no clear D gene. V lost 6 bases and J 0 bases, leaving 14 bases between the germline ends. This CDR3 is built from 15 residues. Looked up from germline, CDR1 is SEHNR and CDR2 is FQNEAQ (reference sequence). CDR3 sequence: CASSPMSTANYGYTF. In DNA, the CDR3 is TGTGCCAGCAGTCCAATGAGTACAGCTAACTATGGCTACACCTTC.

This chain uses TRBV5-4 with TRBJ2-1; D possibly uses TRBD1 or TRBD2 (6 bases each). V lost 0 bases to trimming and J lost 8 bases, with 21 bases between them. This CDR3 is 17 amino acids long. CDR1 is SGHNT and CDR2 is YYREEE in the germline V gene (reference sequence). This CDR3 reads CASSLDIRGTGGDEQFF. In DNA form, the CDR3 reads TGTGCCAGCAGCTTGGATATAAGGGGGACCGGGGGTGATGAGCAGTTCTTC.

This chain links TRBV19 with TRBJ2-1, with D possibly being TRBD1 (6 bases). The V gene's germline CDR1 is LNHDA and CDR2 SQIVND (reference sequence). This CDR3 has 15 amino acids. Trimming took 3 bases from V and 4 from J, leaving 13 bases between them. The CDR3 spells CASSIRAGDYNEQFF. As DNA, the CDR3 is TGTGCCAGTAGTATTAGGGCAGGGGATTACAATGAGCAGTTCTTC.

Only a few counts were recorded for this clone. The chain recombines TRBV4-1 with TRBJ1-2, with 7 bases matching TRBD1. This CDR3 spans 15 amino acids. With 0 bases clipped from V and 6 bases from J, the junction kept 7 bases outside the gene matches. Germline V gene sequence: CDR1 MGHRA, CDR2 YSYEKL. CDR3 sequence reads: CASSQDGGGQDGYTF. The CDR3 DNA follows: TGCGCCAGCAGCCAAGATGGAGGGGGCCAGGATGGCTACACCTTC.

The chain links TRBV19 to TRBJ2-5; the D gene is possibly TRBD1 (5 bases). The CDR3 has 14 residues. Looked up from germline, CDR1 is LNHDA and CDR2 is SQIVND (reference sequence). The V end was cut by 3 bases, the J end by 5 bases, with 13 bases between. Here the CDR3 DNA reads TGTGCCAGTAGTATCGGAAAGGGGTGGGAGACCCAGTACTTC. Translating it yields CASSIGKGWETQYF.